The rows below give T cell receptor beta chains drawn from one sample of a study of early T cells in non-severe SARS-CoV-2 infection. TCRdb reprocessed the 5' RACE reads via MiXCR and lists one record per CDR3 protein. Of roughly 81,000 distinct CDR3 sequences listed, 9.5% to 13% are singletons. The specimen was whole blood. Receptors were obtained from an adult who was a healthcare worker with PCR-confirmed SARS-CoV-2 infection or an uninfected control (not recorded which). CDR3s include the opening cysteine and the closing phenylalanine or tryptophan. Fields, in order: V gene, D gene, CDR3 length, J gene, clone size, CDR3 DNA, CDR3 protein. The D gene is left open where the match is weak. Only some rows state a clone size, as once, few, many or a class for expanded clones.

V: TRBV11-2
D: -
length: 13
J: TRBJ2-1
size: many
DNA: TGTGCCAGCAGCCCCGAACCCAGACTGCCACCTTTCTTC
CDR3: CASSPEPRLPPFF

V: TRBV2
D: TRBD2
length: 12
J: TRBJ2-1
size: many
DNA: TGTGCCAGCAGCCCGACTAGCGGAGATCAGTTCTTC
CDR3: CASSPTSGDQFF

V: TRBV5-1
D: TRBD2
length: 15
J: TRBJ2-1
size: few
DNA: TGCGCCAGCAGCTCAGGACTAGCGGAGGAGGATGAGCAGTTCTTC
CDR3: CASSSGLAEEDEQFF

V: TRBV7-9
D: -
length: 15
J: TRBJ2-1
size: -
DNA: TGTGCCAGCAGCTTAGGGTGGGGGAATCTGAATGAGCAGTTCTTC
CDR3: CASSLGWGNLNEQFF

V: TRBV6-1
D: -
length: 11
J: TRBJ2-1
size: few
DNA: TGTGCCAGCAAAAACTACAATGAGCAGTTCTTC
CDR3: CASKNYNEQFF

V: TRBV28
D: -
length: 14
J: TRBJ1-6
size: many
DNA: TGTGCCTCCTCGAAGACTAGAAATAATTCACCCCTCCACTTT
CDR3: CASSKTRNNSPLHF

V: TRBV7-8
D: -
length: 16
J: TRBJ2-7
size: few
DNA: TGTGCCAGCAGCCAAATTATTGGGGTAGTCTCCTACGAGCAGTACTTC
CDR3: CASSQIIGVVSYEQYF

V: TRBV20-1
D: -
length: 12
J: TRBJ2-1
size: few
DNA: TGCAGTGCTAGTGTCAGGGTTAATGAGCAGTTCTTC
CDR3: CSASVRVNEQFF

V: TRBV25-1
D: -
length: 15
J: TRBJ2-2
size: -
DNA: TGTGCCAGCAGTGTCTCGACAGGAAGGACCGGGGAGCTGTTTTTT
CDR3: CASSVSTGRTGELFF

V: TRBV6-1
D: -
length: 13
J: TRBJ2-7
size: few
DNA: TGTGCCAGCAGTGAAAGCGGCCCCTACGAGCAGTACTTC
CDR3: CASSESGPYEQYF

V: TRBV5-1
D: -
length: 14
J: TRBJ2-5
size: -
DNA: TGCGCCAGCAGCATTGGAAACAGTCAAGAGACCCAGTACTTC
CDR3: CASSIGNSQETQYF

V: TRBV2
D: TRBD2
length: 13
J: TRBJ2-7
size: -
DNA: TGTGCCAGCACCACCCGACTAGCGTACGAGCAGTACTTC
CDR3: CASTTRLAYEQYF

V: TRBV2
D: TRBD1
length: 15
J: TRBJ2-3
size: many
DNA: TGTGCCAGCAGCCCCCAGGGGGCCGACACAGATACGCAGTATTTT
CDR3: CASSPQGADTDTQYF

V: TRBV7-9
D: TRBD2
length: 15
J: TRBJ2-1
size: many
DNA: TGTGCCAGCAGCCCCCCGGGCAGCGGGATTAATGAGCAGTTCTTC
CDR3: CASSPPGSGINEQFF

V: TRBV14
D: TRBD2
length: 15
J: TRBJ2-7
size: many
DNA: TGTGCCAGCAGCTACGGACTAGCGTTTACCTACGAGCAGTACTTC
CDR3: CASSYGLAFTYEQYF

V: TRBV28
D: -
length: 15
J: TRBJ1-5
size: many
DNA: TGTGCCAGCAGTCCCGCAGTGGGACTCAATCAGCCCCAGCATTTT
CDR3: CASSPAVGLNQPQHF

V: TRBV20-1
D: -
length: 15
J: TRBJ1-3
size: -
DNA: TGCAGTGCTAGCCGGAACCTTAACTCTGGAAACACCATATATTTT
CDR3: CSASRNLNSGNTIYF

V: TRBV14
D: -
length: 14
J: TRBJ2-1
size: -
DNA: TGTGCCAGCAGCCAAGATTTGGGTTACAATGAGCAGTTCTTC
CDR3: CASSQDLGYNEQFF

V: TRBV21-1
D: -
length: 13
J: TRBJ1-2
size: few
DNA: TGTGCCAGCAGCCCTCCCCGGGGGGGGGCAGACACCTTC
CDR3: CASSPPRGGADTF

V: TRBV6-5
D: TRBD2
length: 17
J: TRBJ2-1
size: many
DNA: TGTGCCAGCAGTTCCTCTCGCGGGGGGAGCTCCTACAATGAGCAGTTCTTC
CDR3: CASSSSRGGSSYNEQFF

V: TRBV19
D: -
length: 14
J: TRBJ2-1
size: -
DNA: TGTGCCAGTAGTGTCCCCAAAGGGAACAATGAGCAGTTCTTC
CDR3: CASSVPKGNNEQFF

V: TRBV30
D: TRBD1
length: 14
J: TRBJ1-2
size: few
DNA: TGTGCCTGGAGAGGGACAGGGAAGGGCTATGGCTACACCTTC
CDR3: CAWRGTGKGYGYTF

V: TRBV5-1
D: -
length: 18
J: TRBJ2-2
size: many
DNA: TGCGCCAGCAGCTTGGGGTTGCGACTGTCCCCTGGCACCGGGGAGCTGTTTTTT
CDR3: CASSLGLRLSPGTGELFF

V: TRBV11-2
D: TRBD1
length: 15
J: TRBJ1-1
size: few
DNA: TGTGCCAGCAGCCGAGCGGGACAGCTGAACACTGAAGCTTTCTTT
CDR3: CASSRAGQLNTEAFF

V: TRBV24-1
D: TRBD2
length: 15
J: TRBJ2-1
size: -
DNA: TGTGCCACCAGTGGCTTGGGACTAGACGACAATGAGCAGTTCTTC
CDR3: CATSGLGLDDNEQFF

V: TRBV29-1
D: TRBD2
length: 14
J: TRBJ2-7
size: once
DNA: TGCAGCGTTGACGGGGCGGGAGGAACCTACGAGCAGTACTTC
CDR3: CSVDGAGGTYEQYF

V: TRBV10-2
D: TRBD1
length: 14
J: TRBJ1-5
size: few
DNA: TGCGCCAGCAGGGAAGGGGGCAAGAATCAGCCCCAGCATTTT
CDR3: CASREGGKNQPQHF

V: TRBV28
D: -
length: 14
J: TRBJ1-1
size: -
DNA: TGTGCCAGCAGTTTAGCCAGAGTGTGGACTGAAGCTTTCTTT
CDR3: CASSLARVWTEAFF